These 32 T cell receptor beta chains were all obtained from the same sample, sequenced in a study of breast tumors, draining lymph nodes, adjacent tissues. TCRdb used MiXCR to reprocess the multiplex PCR reads, holding one entry per CDR3 protein. The sample consists of roughly 14,000 distinct CDR3 sequences, 55% to 60% of them appearing once. The specimen was tumor-adjacent breast tissue. The receptor source for this set is a female donor with breast cancer. Some clones in this sample may be carry-over from other donors' samples.

Concerning this clonotype itself: The conserved closing phenylalanine or tryptophan is absent in this CDR3, likely reflecting a read error. This chain connects TRBV4-3 to TRBJ2-7, with 7 bases matching TRBD2. The V gene end was trimmed by 4 bases and the J gene end by 0 bases; junction bases not matched to a gene: 9. Germline V gives CDR1 LGHNA, CDR2 YSLEER. The CDR3 contains 16 residues. CDR3 sequence: CASSPRLGGSSYEQYL. In DNA, the CDR3 is TGCGCCAGCAGCCCAAGGCTGGGGGGGAGCTCCTACGAGCAGTACCTC.

The V and J genes are TRBV10-3 and TRBJ1-2; 8 bases line up with TRBD1. Germline trimming cut 6 bases from V and 6 bases from J; bases unmatched to any gene: 6. From germline, CDR1 is ENHRY and CDR2 SYGVKD. This CDR3 spans 13 amino acids. The CDR3 DNA is TGTGCCATCAGGATAGGGACAGGCAATGGCTACACCTTC. Translated, it gives CAIRIGTGNGYTF.

V is TRBV11-2 and J is TRBJ1-1; D call uncertain. V lost 2 bases to trimming and J lost 10 bases, with 11 bases between them. The CDR3 has 12 amino acids. Germline values: CDR1 SGHAT, CDR2 FQNNGV. The CDR3 loop reads CASSLMGSGAFF. The CDR3 DNA is TGTGCCAGCAGCTTAATGGGGTCGGGAGCTTTCTTT.

J is TRBJ1-5 and V is TRBV7-9; TRBD1 might be the D (6 bases). V lost 5 bases and J 4 bases, leaving 9 bases between the germline ends. This CDR3 has 13 residues. The germline gives CDR1 SEHNR, CDR2 FQNEAQ (reference sequence). The CDR3 DNA reads as TGTGCCAGCAGCCCGGGACAAAATCAGCCCCAGCATTTT. Amino acids: CASSPGQNQPQHF.

The sample holds many counts of this clonotype. V usage is TRBV4-3 and J usage is TRBJ2-1; D is ambiguous. Germline CDR1 is LGHNA and CDR2 is YSLEER. CDR3 length equals 15 residues. The V and J ends lost 1 base and 6 bases respectively, with 13 bases between them. CDR3 sequence: CASSQGSSITNEQFF. The CDR3 DNA sequence: TGCGCCAGCAGCCAAGGAAGTAGCATCACCAATGAGCAGTTCTTC.

CDR3 DNA sequence: TGTGCCAGCAGTTCTCCGGGTCTAACTAATGAAAAACTGTTTTTT. It is translated as CASSSPGLTNEKLFF. The gene calls are TRBV5-6 and TRBJ1-4, with D unclear. CDR3 size: 15 residues. Trimming took off 5 bases at V and 1 base at J, with 12 bases between the two ends. Germline V lookup: CDR1 SGHDT, CDR2 YYEEEE.

This chain's CDR3 is CATSTGGYGYTF. DNA for the CDR3: TGTGCCACCTCGACAGGGGGCTATGGCTACACCTTC. The genes are TRBV10-3 and TRBJ1-2, with 9 bases fitting TRBD1. V gave up 10 bases and J gave up 4 bases; unmatched junction bases: 4. CDR1 ENHRY and CDR2 SYGVKD come from the germline V gene. The CDR3 length is 12 residues.

V is TRBV7-8 and J is TRBJ2-2; 9 nucleotides line up with TRBD1. The CDR3 totals 13 residues. Germline values: CDR1 SGHVS, CDR2 FQNEAQ. Trimming cost V 4 bases and J 8 bases; bases outside gene matches: 2. Here the CDR3 reads CASSSDRGGELFF. In nucleotides, the CDR3 is TGTGCCAGCAGCTCGGACAGGGGTGGGGAGCTGTTTTTT.

The genes are TRBV19 and TRBJ1-4; no firm D call. Germline assignment: CDR1 LNHDA and CDR2 SQIVND (reference sequence). Between the trimmed V and J ends, which lost 7 bases and 3 bases, there was a span of 15 bases. CDR3 length: 15 amino acids. The CDR3 spells CASKSDGVANEKLFF. In nucleotides, the CDR3 is TGTGCCAGTAAATCAGACGGCGTAGCTAATGAAAAACTGTTTTTT.

Notes on this clonotype: This may stem from a read error, because a much larger clone lies one nucleotide away. The chain uses TRBV5-1 and TRBJ2-7; D gene unclear. The CDR3 spans 12 residues. V was pared by 10 bases and J by 3 bases, with 14 bases between. Germline V gene data show CDR1 as SGHRS and CDR2 as YFSETQ. The CDR3: CAAPLKVYEQYF. The CDR3 DNA sequence: TGCGCCGCACCCCTGAAGGTCTACGAGCAGTACTTC.

The rearrangement uses TRBV5-1 and TRBJ2-1, with 10 bases identical to TRBD2. After removal of 0 bases from V and 8 bases from J, the junction contained 5 bases not matched to a gene. The CDR3 loop spans 15 amino acids. The V gene's germline CDR1 is SGHRS and CDR2 YFSETQ. Here the CDR3 reads CASSLGASGGDEQFF. The CDR3 DNA sequence: TGCGCCAGCAGCTTGGGGGCTAGCGGGGGCGATGAGCAGTTCTTC.

The chain combines TRBV7-2 with TRBJ1-1; TRBD1 agrees at 8 bases. Germline CDR1 and CDR2: SGHTA and FQGNSA. V dropped 0 bases and J dropped 0; count of bases not matched to a gene: 3. The CDR3 is 16 residues long. The CDR3 spells CASSLASTGVNTEAFF. DNA for the CDR3: TGTGCCAGCAGCTTAGCGTCGACAGGGGTGAACACTGAAGCTTTCTTT.

The CDR3 region is CASSLLTNTEAFF. CDR3 nucleotides: TGTGCCAGCAGCTTATTAACGAACACTGAAGCTTTCTTT. The chain recombines TRBV7-2 with TRBJ1-1; D is unresolved. V was pared by 2 bases and J by 1 base, with 5 bases between. Germline CDR1 and CDR2: SGHTA and FQGNSA. This CDR3 is 13 amino acids long.

The rearrangement joins TRBV7-3 to TRBJ1-1; no clear D. The CDR3 runs 14 residues. Germline V gene data show CDR1 as SGHTA and CDR2 as FQGTGA. The V and J ends lost 4 bases and 0 bases respectively, with 9 bases between them. CDR3 DNA sequence: TGTGCCAGCAGCTCAAACAGTATGAACACTGAAGCTTTCTTT. Translated, it gives CASSSNSMNTEAFF. The full variable domain, completed using reference TRBV7-3 and TRBJ1-1, is GAGVSQTPSNKVTEKGKYVELRCDPISGHTALYWYRQSLGQGPEFLIYFQGTGAADDSGLPNDRFFAVRPEGSVSTLKIQRTERGDSAVYLCASSSNSMNTEAFFGQGTRLTVV.

In its sample, this clonotype was seen a few times. This chain joins TRBV11-2 and TRBJ1-6, with D hard to call. Trimming left V 0 bases short and J 7 bases short, with 22 bases between. The CDR3 is 19 amino acids. CDR1 and CDR2 (germline): SGHAT, FQNNGV. In DNA, the CDR3 is TGTGCCAGCAGCTTAGATCTCCAGGACCGCCAGCCCCCCAATTCACCCCTCCACTTT. It is translated as CASSLDLQDRQPPNSPLHF. Complete variable domain (other parts from reference TRBV11-2 and TRBJ1-6): EAGVAQSPRYKIIEKRQSVAFWCNPISGHATLYWYQQILGQGPKLLIQFQNNGVVDDSQLPKDRFSAERLKGVDSTLKIQPAKLEDSAVYLCASSLDLQDRQPPNSPLHFGNGTRLTVT.

The rearrangement uses TRBV20-1 and TRBJ1-1; possibly TRBD1 for D (6 bases). The CDR3 loop spans 15 amino acids. Deletions cut 5 bases from V and 2 bases from J, with 18 bases between. From germline, CDR1 is DFQATT and CDR2 SNEGSKA (reference sequence). The CDR3 nucleotides are TGCAGTGCTGCTACCGGACAGAGGAGAAACACTGAAGCTTTCTTT. This codes for CSAATGQRRNTEAFF.

In its sample, this clonotype was seen once. V is TRBV4-3 and J is TRBJ1-3, with no clear D. This CDR3 region has 14 residues. Germline V gene lookup returns CDR1 LGHNA and CDR2 YSLEER. V was cut by 3 bases and J by 4 bases, with 10 bases left in between. The CDR3 nucleotides are TGCGCCAGCAGCCAGAGGCTAGCGGGAAACACCATATATTTT. Translation gives CASSQRLAGNTIYF.

This clonotype was seen many times. This chain joins TRBV13 and TRBJ1-1; no reliable D call. Germline assignment: CDR1 PRHDT and CDR2 FYEKMQ (reference sequence). The CDR3 runs to 14 residues. V was pared by 3 bases and J by 1 base, with 9 bases between. CDR3 residues: CASSLWRENTEAFF. The CDR3 bases are TGTGCCAGCAGCTTGTGGCGCGAGAACACTGAAGCTTTCTTT.

This clonotype occurred many times. This chain links TRBV3-2 with TRBJ2-3. TRBV3-2 is termed a pseudogene. This CDR3 is 14 amino acids long. For the CDR3, the DNA is TGTGCCAGCAGCTACGGACTAGACACAGATACGCAGTATTTT. Translation: CASSYGLDTDTQYF.

By share of the sample, this clonotype is medium-sized. V gene TRBV6-1 combines with J gene TRBJ2-7; 8 nucleotides agree with TRBD1. J was trimmed by 9 bases and V by 3 bases; bases with no gene match: 16. CDR1 and CDR2 (germline): MNHNS, SASEGT. There are 16 residues in the CDR3. CDR3 sequence: CASSDSRQGTLQGQYF. In DNA form, the CDR3 reads TGTGCCAGCAGTGACTCCCGACAGGGGACGCTACAAGGGCAGTACTTC.

This clonotype was recorded a few times. V gene TRBV29-1 combines with J gene TRBJ1-2; 12 bases map to TRBD1. Germline CDR1 reads SQVTM; CDR2 reads ANQGSEA. This CDR3 region has 14 residues. V lost 6 bases to trimming and J lost 5 bases; unmatched junction nucleotides: 7. DNA for the CDR3: TGCAGCGTCCCCGGGACAGGGGGCTGGTATGGCTACACCTTC. Its protein product is CSVPGTGGWYGYTF.

This clonotype was counted ten times or more. This chain links TRBV7-2 with TRBJ2-5; D is unclear. The V end lost 0 bases, the J end lost 4 bases, and 3 bases lay between the germline ends. The CDR3 length is 12 residues. Germline CDR1 and CDR2: SGHTA and FQGNSA. In DNA form, the CDR3 reads TGTGCCAGCAGCTTAGCGACAGAGACCCAGTACTTC. Translated: CASSLATETQYF.

This clonotype is medium-sized in the sample. The chain links TRBV7-9 to TRBJ2-1; D is unresolved. V lost 5 bases, J lost 3 bases, and 17 bases lay in between. Germline CDR1 reads SEHNR; CDR2 reads FQNEAQ (reference sequence). The CDR3 has 16 residues. As DNA, the CDR3 is TGTGCCAGCAGCATGCCACCCGGGCCTGTCTACAATGAGCAGTTCTTC. This codes for CASSMPPGPVYNEQFF. The full variable domain, completed using reference TRBV7-9 and TRBJ2-1, is DTGVSQNPRHKITKRGQNVTFRCDPISEHNRLYWYRQTLGQGPEFLTYFQNEAQLEKSRLLSDRFSAERPKGSFSTLEIQRTEQGDSAMYLCASSMPPGPVYNEQFFGPGTRLTVL.

The chain couples TRBV29-1 to TRBJ1-3; 7 bases are shared with TRBD1. The CDR3 contains 13 residues. The V gene's germline CDR1 is SQVTM and CDR2 ANQGSEA. V lost 4 bases to trimming and J lost 8 bases; unmatched junction nucleotides: 8. In DNA form, the CDR3 reads TGCAGCGTTGTCGGCCAGGGGGTAGACACCATATATTTT. Translated, it gives CSVVGQGVDTIYF.

This clonotype was picked up many times. This chain connects TRBV5-4 to TRBJ2-2; D uncertain. Germline CDR1 reads SGHNT; CDR2 reads YYREEE (reference sequence). The CDR3 length is 13 residues. The V end was cut by 3 bases, the J end by 6 bases, with 9 bases between. CDR3 in amino acids: CASSSDEPGELFF. CDR3 nucleotides: TGTGCCAGCAGCTCTGACGAACCCGGGGAGCTGTTTTTT.

The chain joins TRBV10-3 to TRBJ2-1; 9 positions match TRBD2. V was pared by 6 bases and J by 6 bases, with 6 bases of the junction left unmatched. Germline CDR1 is ENHRY and CDR2 is SYGVKD. The length of the CDR3 is 14 residues. The CDR3: CAIRGLAGSNEQFF. The DNA of the CDR3 is TGTGCCATCAGAGGGCTAGCGGGAAGCAATGAGCAGTTCTTC.

In its sample, this clonotype was seen once. A much bigger clone sits one base away, suggesting this may be a read error. V usage is TRBV7-3 and J usage is TRBJ1-1; tentative D call: TRBD1 (6 bases). The CDR3 totals 16 residues. Germline lookup yields CDR1 SGHTA and CDR2 FQGTGA. The CDR3 sequence is CASSLSGLGGNTEASF. The DNA of the CDR3 is TGTGCCAGCAGCTTAAGTGGGTTAGGGGGGAACACTGAAGCTTCCTTT.

This chain joins TRBV7-2 and TRBJ2-7, with a weak D call TRBD2 (6 bases). Trimming left V 5 bases short and J 2 bases short, with 13 bases between. The germline CDR1 and CDR2 sequences are SGHTA and FQGNSA. The CDR3 consists of 14 residues. The CDR3 sequence is CASSPRGGTYEQYF. In DNA form, the CDR3 reads TGTGCCAGCAGCCCAAGGGGCGGGACCTACGAGCAGTACTTC.

For this clonotype: A read error may produce the germline difference seen at one junction end. The J gene is TRBJ2-6, the V gene TRBV7-8, with TRBD1 identical over 10 bases. This CDR3 comprises 15 residues. The V gene's germline CDR1 is SGHVS and CDR2 FQNEAQ. CDR3 loop: CASRQGASGTNVLTF. The CDR3 DNA follows: TGTGCCAGCCGACAGGGGGCTTCTGGGACCAACGTCCTGACTTTC.

The chain recombines TRBV19 with TRBJ2-2, with 9 bases identical to TRBD1. This CDR3 is built from 13 residues. Germline V gives CDR1 LNHDA, CDR2 SQIVND (reference sequence). With 6 bases clipped from V and 5 bases from J, the junction kept 1 base outside the gene matches. Here the CDR3 reads CASRGQGTGELFF. The CDR3 region has the DNA TGTGCCAGTAGGGGACAGGGAACCGGGGAGCTGTTTTTT.

About this clonotype: Relative to the germline gene, one junction end is altered; a read error may explain this. V is TRBV2 and J is TRBJ1-4; D not resolved. This CDR3 has 16 residues. CDR1 is SNHLY and CDR2 is FYNNEI in the germline V gene. The chain's CDR3 is CASSEGKVATNEKLFF. The CDR3 DNA follows: TGTGCCAGCAGTGAAGGAAAGGTTGCAACTAATGAAAAACTGTTTTTC.

This clonotype was recorded at least ten times. This sequence joins TRBV2 and TRBJ2-5; D is undetermined. Per germline, CDR1 SNHLY and CDR2 FYNNEI. The CDR3 runs 15 residues. V dropped 9 bases and J dropped 1 base, with 18 bases sitting between them. CDR3 in DNA: TGTGCCAGTGGTACAGACCCAGAGGTCCAAGAGACCCAGTACTTC. As protein: CASGTDPEVQETQYF.